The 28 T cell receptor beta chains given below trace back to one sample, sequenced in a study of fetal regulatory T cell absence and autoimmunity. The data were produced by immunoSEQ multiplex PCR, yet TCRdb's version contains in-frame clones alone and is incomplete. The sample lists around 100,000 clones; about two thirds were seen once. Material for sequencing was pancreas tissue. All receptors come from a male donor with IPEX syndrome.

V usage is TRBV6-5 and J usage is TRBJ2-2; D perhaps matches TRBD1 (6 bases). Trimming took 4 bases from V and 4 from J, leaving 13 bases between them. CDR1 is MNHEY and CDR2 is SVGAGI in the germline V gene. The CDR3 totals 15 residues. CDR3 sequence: CASSWPGAGTGELFF. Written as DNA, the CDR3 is TGTGCCAGCAGTTGGCCAGGGGCGGGCACCGGGGAGCTGTTTTTT.

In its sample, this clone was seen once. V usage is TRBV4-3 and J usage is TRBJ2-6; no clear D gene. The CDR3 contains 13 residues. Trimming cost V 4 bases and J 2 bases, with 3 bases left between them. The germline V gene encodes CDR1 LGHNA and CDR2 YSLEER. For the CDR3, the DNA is TGCGCCAGCAGCCCCACTGGGGCCAACGTCCTGACTTTC. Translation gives CASSPTGANVLTF.

The CDR3 loop reads CASRMRAGGLQETQYF. DNA for the CDR3: TGCGCCAGCAGGATGCGGGCGGGGGGACTTCAAGAGACCCAGTACTTC. V usage is TRBV4-3 and J usage is TRBJ2-5; TRBD2 matches at 8 bases. This CDR3 region has 16 residues. Unmatched junction bases numbered 11, after V lost 6 bases and J lost 2 bases. In germline, CDR1 is LGHNA, CDR2 YSLEER.

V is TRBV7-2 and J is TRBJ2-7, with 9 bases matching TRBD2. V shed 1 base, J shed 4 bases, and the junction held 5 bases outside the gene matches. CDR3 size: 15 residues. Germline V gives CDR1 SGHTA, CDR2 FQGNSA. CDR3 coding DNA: TGTGCCAGCAGCTTAGATAGGACTAGCGTGTACGAGCAGTACTTC. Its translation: CASSLDRTSVYEQYF.

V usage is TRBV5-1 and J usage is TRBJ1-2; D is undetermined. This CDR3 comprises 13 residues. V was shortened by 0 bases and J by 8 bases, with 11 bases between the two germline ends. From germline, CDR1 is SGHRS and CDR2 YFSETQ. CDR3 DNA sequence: TGCGCCAGCAGCTTGGTCAGGCTAGGCGGCTACACCTTC. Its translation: CASSLVRLGGYTF.

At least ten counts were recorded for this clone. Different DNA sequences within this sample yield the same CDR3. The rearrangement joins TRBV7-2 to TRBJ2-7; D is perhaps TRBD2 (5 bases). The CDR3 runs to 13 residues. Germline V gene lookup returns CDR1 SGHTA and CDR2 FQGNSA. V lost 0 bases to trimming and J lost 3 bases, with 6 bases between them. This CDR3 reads CASSLAGSYEQYF. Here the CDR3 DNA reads TGTGCCAGCAGCTTAGCGGGGAGCTACGAGCAGTACTTC.

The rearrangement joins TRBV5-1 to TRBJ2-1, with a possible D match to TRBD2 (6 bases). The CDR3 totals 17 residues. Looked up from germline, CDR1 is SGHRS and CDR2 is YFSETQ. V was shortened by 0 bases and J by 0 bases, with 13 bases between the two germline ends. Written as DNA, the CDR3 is TGCGCCAGCAGCTTGGCAACGGACGGGAGCTCCTACAATGAGCAGTTCTTC. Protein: CASSLATDGSSYNEQFF.

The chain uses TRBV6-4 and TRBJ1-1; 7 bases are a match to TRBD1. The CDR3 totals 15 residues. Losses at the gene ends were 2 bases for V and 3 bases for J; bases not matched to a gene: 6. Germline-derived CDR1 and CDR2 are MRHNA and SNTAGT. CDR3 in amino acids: CASSDEGAQDTEAFF. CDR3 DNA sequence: TGTGCCAGCAGTGACGAGGGGGCGCAGGACACTGAAGCTTTCTTT.

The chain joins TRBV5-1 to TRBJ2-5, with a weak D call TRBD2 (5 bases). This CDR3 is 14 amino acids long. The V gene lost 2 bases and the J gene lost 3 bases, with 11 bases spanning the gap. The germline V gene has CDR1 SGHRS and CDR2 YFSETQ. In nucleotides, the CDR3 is TGCGCCAGCAGCTTCTCCAGTAGCGAAGAGACCCAGTACTTC. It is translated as CASSFSSSEETQYF.

DNA for the CDR3: TGTGCCAGCAGGCGGGGGCTTCGCTACGAGCAGTACTTC. Residues: CASRRGLRYEQYF. This chain links TRBV6-5 with TRBJ2-7; D is possibly TRBD2 (7 bases). Germline V lookup: CDR1 MNHEY, CDR2 SVGAGI. V lost 6 bases and J 3 bases, leaving 12 bases between the germline ends. This CDR3 spans 13 amino acids.

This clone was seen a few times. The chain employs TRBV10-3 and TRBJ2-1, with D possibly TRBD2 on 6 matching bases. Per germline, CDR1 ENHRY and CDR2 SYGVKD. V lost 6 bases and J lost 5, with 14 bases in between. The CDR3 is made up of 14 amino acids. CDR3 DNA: TGTGCCATCAGCGGGACTTACGTGGACAATGAGCAGTTCTTC. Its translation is CAISGTYVDNEQFF.

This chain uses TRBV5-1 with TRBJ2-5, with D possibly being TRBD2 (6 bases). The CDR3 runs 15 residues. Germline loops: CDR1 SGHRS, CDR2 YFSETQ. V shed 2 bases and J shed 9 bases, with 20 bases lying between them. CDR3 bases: TGCGCCAGCAGCTTTCGTGGGACTCGAGTCTCGTCCCAGTACTTC. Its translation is CASSFRGTRVSSQYF.

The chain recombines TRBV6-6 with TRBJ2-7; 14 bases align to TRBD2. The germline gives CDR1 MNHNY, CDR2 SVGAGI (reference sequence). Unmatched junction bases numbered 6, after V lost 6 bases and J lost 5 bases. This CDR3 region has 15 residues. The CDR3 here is CASSYVGLAGDEQYF. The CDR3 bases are TGTGCCAGCAGCTACGTGGGACTAGCGGGAGACGAGCAGTACTTC.

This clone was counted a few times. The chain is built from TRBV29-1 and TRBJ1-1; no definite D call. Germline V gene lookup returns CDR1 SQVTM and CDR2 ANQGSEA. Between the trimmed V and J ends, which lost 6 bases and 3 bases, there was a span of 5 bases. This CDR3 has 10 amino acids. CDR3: CSVVDTEAFF. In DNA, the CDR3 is TGCAGCGTAGTAGACACTGAAGCTTTCTTT.

The CDR3 bases are TGTGCCAGCAAGGAGAGCGGGAGCTACGAGCAGTACTTC. Its translation is CASKESGSYEQYF. The J gene is TRBJ2-7, the V gene TRBV6-1, with 8 bases identical to TRBD2. The CDR3 length is 13 residues. Per germline, CDR1 MNHNS and CDR2 SASEGT. With V trimmed by 7 bases and J by 3 bases, 5 bases remained unmatched.

The CDR3 nucleotides read TGTGCCAGCACCGGCGGTCTGTCGAGGTCCTACGAGCAGTACTTC. Its translation: CASTGGLSRSYEQYF. This chain links TRBV6-5 with TRBJ2-7, with D hard to call. This CDR3 has 15 amino acids. The V end was cut by 7 bases, the J end by 1 base, with 17 bases between. CDR1 and CDR2 (germline): MNHEY, SVGAGI.

DNA for the CDR3: TGTGCCAGCAGCTTAGTAGCGGGGGCCCCGGAGACCCAGTACTTC. It encodes CASSLVAGAPETQYF. V is TRBV7-2 and J is TRBJ2-5; 9 bases fit TRBD2. Germline trimming cut 1 base from V and 5 bases from J; bases unmatched to any gene: 5. Germline V lookup: CDR1 SGHTA, CDR2 FQGNSA. This CDR3 comprises 15 residues.

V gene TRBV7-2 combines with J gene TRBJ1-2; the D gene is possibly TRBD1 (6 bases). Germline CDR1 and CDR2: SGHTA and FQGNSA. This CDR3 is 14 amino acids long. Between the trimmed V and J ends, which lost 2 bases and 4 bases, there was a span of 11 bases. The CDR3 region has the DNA TGTGCCAGCAGCTTACTGATAGGGGGCTATGGCTACACCTTC. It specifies CASSLLIGGYGYTF.

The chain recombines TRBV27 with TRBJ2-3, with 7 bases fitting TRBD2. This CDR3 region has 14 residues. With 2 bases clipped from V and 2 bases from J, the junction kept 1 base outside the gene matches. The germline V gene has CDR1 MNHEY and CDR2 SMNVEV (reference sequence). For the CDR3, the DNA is TGTGCCAGCAGTTTAGCGGGGGACACAGATACGCAGTATTTT. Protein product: CASSLAGDTDTQYF.

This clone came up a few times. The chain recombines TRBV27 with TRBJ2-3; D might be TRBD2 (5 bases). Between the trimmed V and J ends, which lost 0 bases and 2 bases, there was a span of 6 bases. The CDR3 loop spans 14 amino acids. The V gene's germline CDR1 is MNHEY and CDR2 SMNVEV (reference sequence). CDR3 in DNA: TGTGCCAGCAGTTTATCCGGGGACACAGATACGCAGTATTTT. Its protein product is CASSLSGDTDTQYF.

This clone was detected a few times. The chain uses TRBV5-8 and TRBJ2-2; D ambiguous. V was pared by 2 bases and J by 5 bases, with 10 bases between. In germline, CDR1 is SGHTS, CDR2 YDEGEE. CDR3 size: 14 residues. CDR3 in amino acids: CASSFSRRTGELFF. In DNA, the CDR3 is TGTGCCAGCAGCTTTAGCCGGCGAACCGGGGAGCTGTTTTTT. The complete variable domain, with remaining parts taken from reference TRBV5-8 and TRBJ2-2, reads EAGVTQSPTHLIKTRGQQATLRCSPISGHTSVYWYQQALGLGLQFLLWYDEGEERNRGNFPPRFSGRQFPNYSSELNVNALELEDSALYLCASSFSRRTGELFFGEGSRLTVL.

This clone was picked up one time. The CDR3 DNA is TGCGCCAGCAGCCATCAGGGGACAGGGGCTATCGTCGACGAGCAGTACTTC. Its protein product is CASSHQGTGAIVDEQYF. This rearrangement joins TRBV4-1 to TRBJ2-7, with TRBD1 identical over 10 bases. CDR3 length equals 17 residues. V dropped 3 bases and J dropped 5; count of bases not matched to a gene: 13. CDR1 and CDR2 from the germline V gene are MGHRA and YSYEKL.

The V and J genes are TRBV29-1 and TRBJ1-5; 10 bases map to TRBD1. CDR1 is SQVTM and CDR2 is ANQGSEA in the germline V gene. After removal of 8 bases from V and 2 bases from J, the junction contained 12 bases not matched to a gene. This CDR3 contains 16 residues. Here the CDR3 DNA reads TGCAGCACTCCGGGACAGGGGTTAATAGGCAATCAGCCCCAGCATTTT. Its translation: CSTPGQGLIGNQPQHF.

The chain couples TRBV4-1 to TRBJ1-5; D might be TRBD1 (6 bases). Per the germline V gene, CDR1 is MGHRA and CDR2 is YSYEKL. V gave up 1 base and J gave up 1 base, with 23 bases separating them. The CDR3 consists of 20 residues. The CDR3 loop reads CASSQATFYPPGASNQPQHF. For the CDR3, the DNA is TGCGCCAGCAGCCAAGCAACATTTTATCCGCCGGGGGCGAGCAATCAGCCCCAGCATTTT.

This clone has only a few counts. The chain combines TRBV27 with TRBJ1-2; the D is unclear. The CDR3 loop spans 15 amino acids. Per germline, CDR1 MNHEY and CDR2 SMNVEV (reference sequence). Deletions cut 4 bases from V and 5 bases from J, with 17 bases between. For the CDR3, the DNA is TGTGCCAGCAGTTCCCTCGCAGGACCGGTATATGGCTACACCTTC. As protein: CASSSLAGPVYGYTF.

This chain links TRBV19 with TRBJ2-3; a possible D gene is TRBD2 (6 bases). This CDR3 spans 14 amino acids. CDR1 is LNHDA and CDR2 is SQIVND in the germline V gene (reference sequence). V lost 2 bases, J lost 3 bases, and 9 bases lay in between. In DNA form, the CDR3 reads TGTGCCAGTAGTATAAGACTAGGGACAGATACGCAGTATTTT. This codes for CASSIRLGTDTQYF.

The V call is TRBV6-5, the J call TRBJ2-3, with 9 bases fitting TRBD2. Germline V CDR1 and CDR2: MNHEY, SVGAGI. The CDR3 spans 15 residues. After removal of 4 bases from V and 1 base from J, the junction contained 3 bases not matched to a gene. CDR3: CASSSQRGGTDTQYF. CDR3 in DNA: TGTGCCAGCAGTTCGCAGCGGGGGGGCACAGATACGCAGTATTTT.

CDR3 amino acids: CSAAPNEQFF. The DNA of the CDR3 is TGCAGCGCCGCGCCGAATGAGCAGTTCTTC. The chain recombines TRBV29-1 with TRBJ2-1; the D is unclear. From germline, CDR1 is SQVTM and CDR2 ANQGSEA. Trimming shortened V by 7 bases and J by 7 bases, and 8 bases separated the two germline ends. The CDR3 contains 10 residues.